The 10 T cell receptor beta chains in this list originate from one sample, sequenced in a study of blood T cell repertoires in COVID-19. This table comes from immunoSEQ multiplex PCR, and its TCRdb copy is limited to in-frame clones, with some not included. The sample holds over 10,000 clones, about 88% seen once. The sequenced sample consisted of peripheral blood. The receptor set was obtained from a human donor in a cohort sampled during active COVID-19.

V gene TRBV14 combines with J gene TRBJ2-3; D might be TRBD2 (6 bases). Between the trimmed V and J ends, which lost 3 bases and 0 bases, there was a span of 13 bases. Germline lookup yields CDR1 SGHDN and CDR2 FVKESK. The CDR3 covers 16 residues. In DNA, the CDR3 is TGTGCCAGCAGCCAGCGGGGACTCTCTAGCACAGATACGCAGTATTTT. The encoded protein is CASSQRGLSSTDTQYF.

The chain uses TRBV7-9 and TRBJ2-3; TRBD1 matches at 8 bases. The germline V gene has CDR1 SEHNR and CDR2 FQNEAQ (reference sequence). This CDR3 spans 16 amino acids. V lost 5 bases and J lost 4; bases outside the gene matches: 11. CDR3 sequence reads: CASSPGIDRGADTQYF. The CDR3 DNA sequence: TGTGCCAGCAGCCCAGGTATCGACAGGGGCGCAGATACGCAGTATTTT.

This chain connects TRBV27 to TRBJ1-2, with 7 bases lining up with TRBD1. Germline values: CDR1 MNHEY, CDR2 SMNVEV (reference sequence). The CDR3 spans 14 residues. V was pared by 5 bases and J by 8 bases, with 11 bases of the junction left unmatched. In DNA form, the CDR3 reads TGTGCCAGCAGTGGGTTAGACAGGGCGGGCGGCTACACCTTC. This translates into CASSGLDRAGGYTF.

The chain recombines TRBV7-6 with TRBJ2-7; 10 bases align to TRBD1. The CDR3 runs to 15 residues. The germline CDR1 and CDR2 sequences are SGHVS and FNYEAQ. V was clipped by 2 bases and J by 6 bases; unmatched bases: 7. In DNA, the CDR3 is TGTGCCAGCAGCTTAAGCTGGGGACAGGGGAGCGAGCAGTACTTC. Translation: CASSLSWGQGSEQYF.

The sample holds a few counts of this clone. CDR3 amino acids: CASSQDRVSPLHF. The CDR3 coding sequence is TGTGCCAGCAGTCAGGACAGGGTTTCACCCCTCCACTTT. The chain combines TRBV6-5 with TRBJ1-6, with 8 bases identical to TRBD1. The CDR3 covers 13 residues. Germline CDR1 is MNHEY and CDR2 is SVGAGI. J was trimmed by 9 bases and V by 5 bases; bases with no gene match: 3.

This rearrangement joins TRBV5-5 to TRBJ1-1; a weak D match, TRBD1 (5 bases). In germline, CDR1 is SGHKS, CDR2 YYEKEE (reference sequence). The V end lost 5 bases, the J end lost 0 bases, and 11 bases lay between the germline ends. The CDR3 consists of 14 residues. DNA of the CDR3: TGTGCCAGCAGTCCAGGGAAACTGAACACTGAAGCTTTCTTT. Amino acids: CASSPGKLNTEAFF.

The CDR3 bases are TGCAGTCCGCAGTTTAACTATGGCTACACCTTC. Translation gives CSPQFNYGYTF. The rearrangement joins TRBV20-1 to TRBJ1-2; the D is unclear. The V end lost 8 bases, the J end lost 1 base, and 8 bases lay between the germline ends. The CDR3 totals 11 residues. Germline loops: CDR1 DFQATT, CDR2 SNEGSKA (reference sequence).

The genes are TRBV7-8 and TRBJ1-2; weak D call: TRBD1 (5 bases). This CDR3 comprises 18 residues. Trimming took off 0 bases at V and 0 bases at J, with 17 bases between the two ends. Germline CDR1 is SGHVS and CDR2 is FQNEAQ. The CDR3 DNA follows: TGTGCCAGCAGCTTAGCCCTGCCCCAGGGCGATTCTAACTATGGCTACACCTTC. Amino acid sequence: CASSLALPQGDSNYGYTF. Variable domain in full (rest from reference TRBV7-8 and TRBJ1-2): GAGVSQSPRYKVAKRGQDVALRCDPISGHVSLFWYQQALGQGPEFLTYFQNEAQLDKSGLPSDRFFAERPEGSVSTLKIQRTQQEDSAVYLCASSLALPQGDSNYGYTFGSGTRLTVV.

This chain links TRBV5-4 with TRBJ2-7; 9 bases are a match to TRBD2. The germline V gene has CDR1 SGHNT and CDR2 YYREEE (reference sequence). V lost 7 bases to trimming and J lost 12 bases; unmatched junction nucleotides: 20. This CDR3 has 15 residues. DNA of the CDR3: TGTGCCAGCCACACCCGGGCTAGCGGGACTCCCCGGCGGTACTTC. Translation: CASHTRASGTPRRYF.

The V call is TRBV5-1, the J call TRBJ2-3, with 13 bases aligning to TRBD2. This CDR3 contains 15 residues. CDR1 is SGHRS and CDR2 is YFSETQ in the germline V gene. The V segment lost 7 bases and the J segment 4 bases; nucleotides outside the gene matches: 6. The CDR3 sequence is CASCTSGGVPDTQYF. DNA of the CDR3: TGCGCCAGCTGCACTAGCGGGGGGGTCCCAGATACGCAGTATTTT.